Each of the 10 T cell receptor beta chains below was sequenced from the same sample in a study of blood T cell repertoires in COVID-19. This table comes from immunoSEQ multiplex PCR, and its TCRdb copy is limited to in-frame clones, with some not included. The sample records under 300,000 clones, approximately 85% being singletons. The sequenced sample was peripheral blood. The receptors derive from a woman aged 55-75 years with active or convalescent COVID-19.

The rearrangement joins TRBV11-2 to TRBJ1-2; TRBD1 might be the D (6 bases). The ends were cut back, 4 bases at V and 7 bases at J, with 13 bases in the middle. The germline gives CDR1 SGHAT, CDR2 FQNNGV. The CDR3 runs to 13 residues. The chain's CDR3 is CASSSALGAGYTF. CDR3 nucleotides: TGTGCCAGCAGCTCGGCCTTGGGGGCTGGCTACACCTTC.

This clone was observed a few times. The DNA of the CDR3 is TGTGCCAGCAGCACCTGGACAGGGGCCTACGAGCAGTACTTC. Its translation: CASSTWTGAYEQYF. The chain recombines TRBV7-8 with TRBJ2-7; 9 nucleotides match TRBD1. Germline lookup yields CDR1 SGHVS and CDR2 FQNEAQ. The CDR3 has 14 amino acids. V lost 5 bases and J lost 2; bases outside the gene matches: 4. Drawing the rest from reference TRBV7-8 and TRBJ2-7, the complete variable domain is GAGVSQSPRYKVAKRGQDVALRCDPISGHVSLFWYQQALGQGPEFLTYFQNEAQLDKSGLPSDRFFAERPEGSVSTLKIQRTQQEDSAVYLCASSTWTGAYEQYFGPGTRLTVT.

CDR3 amino acids: CASSLGLAGATDTQYF. The CDR3 DNA is TGTGCCAGCAGCTTAGGGCTAGCGGGGGCCACAGATACGCAGTATTTT. The chain recombines TRBV11-2 with TRBJ2-3; 10 bases fit TRBD2. The CDR3 length is 16 residues. V shed 1 base, J shed 2 bases, and the junction held 3 bases outside the gene matches. CDR1 is SGHAT, CDR2 FQNNGV, per germline.

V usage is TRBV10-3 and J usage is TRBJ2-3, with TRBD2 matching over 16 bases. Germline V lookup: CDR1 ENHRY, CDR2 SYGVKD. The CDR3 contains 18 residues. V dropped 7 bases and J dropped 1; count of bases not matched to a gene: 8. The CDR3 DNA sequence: TGTGCCATCAATCGGGGACTAGCGGGGGGGCGTGGCACAGATACGCAGTATTTT. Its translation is CAINRGLAGGRGTDTQYF.

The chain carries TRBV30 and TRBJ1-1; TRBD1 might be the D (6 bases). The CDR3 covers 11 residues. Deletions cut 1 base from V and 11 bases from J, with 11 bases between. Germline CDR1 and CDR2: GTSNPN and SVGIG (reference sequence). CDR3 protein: CAWSEYRAAFF. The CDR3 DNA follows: TGTGCCTGGAGTGAATACAGGGCTGCTTTCTTT.

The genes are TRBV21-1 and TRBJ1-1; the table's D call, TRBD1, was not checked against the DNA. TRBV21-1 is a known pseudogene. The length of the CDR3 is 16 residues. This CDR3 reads CASSKVQGQGENEAFF. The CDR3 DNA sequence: TGTGCCAGCAGCAAAGTACAAGGGCAGGGGGAGAATGAAGCTTTCTTT.

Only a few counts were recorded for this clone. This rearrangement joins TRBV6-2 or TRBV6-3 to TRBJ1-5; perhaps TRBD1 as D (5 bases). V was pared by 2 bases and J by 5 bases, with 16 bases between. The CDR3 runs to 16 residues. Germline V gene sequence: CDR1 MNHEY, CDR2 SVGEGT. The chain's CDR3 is CASSYTSAPRDQPQHF. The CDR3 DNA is TGTGCCAGCAGTTACACGAGTGCCCCCAGGGATCAGCCCCAGCATTTT.

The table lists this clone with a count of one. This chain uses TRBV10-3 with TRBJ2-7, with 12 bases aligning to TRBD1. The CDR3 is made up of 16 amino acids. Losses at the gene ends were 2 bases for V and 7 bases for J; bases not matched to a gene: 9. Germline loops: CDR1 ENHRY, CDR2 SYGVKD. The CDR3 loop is CAISETSGQGAGEQYF. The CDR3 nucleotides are TGTGCCATCAGTGAGACCTCGGGACAGGGGGCTGGGGAGCAGTACTTC.

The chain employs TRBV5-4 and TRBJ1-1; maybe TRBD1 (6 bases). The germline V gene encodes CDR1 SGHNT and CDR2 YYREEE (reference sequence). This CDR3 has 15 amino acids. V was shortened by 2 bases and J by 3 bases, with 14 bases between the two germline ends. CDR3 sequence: CASSLDRWGHTEAFF. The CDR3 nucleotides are TGTGCCAGCAGCTTAGACAGGTGGGGACACACTGAAGCTTTCTTT.

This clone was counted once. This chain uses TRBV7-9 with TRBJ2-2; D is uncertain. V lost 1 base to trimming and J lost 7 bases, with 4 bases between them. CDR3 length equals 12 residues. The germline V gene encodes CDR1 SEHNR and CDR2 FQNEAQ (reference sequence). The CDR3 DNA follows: TGTGCCAGCAGCTTAGTCGTCGGGGAGCTGTTTTTT. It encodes CASSLVVGELFF. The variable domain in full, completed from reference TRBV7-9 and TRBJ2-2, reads DTGVSQNPRHKITKRGQNVTFRCDPISEHNRLYWYRQTLGQGPEFLTYFQNEAQLEKSRLLSDRFSAERPKGSFSTLEIQRTEQGDSAMYLCASSLVVGELFFGEGSRLTVL.